The clone carrying this T cell receptor beta chain was found many times. Its antigen is as yet unknown. Cells stained for CD3, CD4, CD8, CD45RA and CD27 were sorted into four subsets. The sample belongs to a study of naive and memory T cell subsets. An equimolar mix of two oligonucleotides served as the beta constant-region primer for TRBC1 and TRBC2. Nested alpha and beta constant-region primers with the SP2 primer drove four PCR rounds on ligated cDNA. TCRdb fed the UMI-ligation and nested PCR reads into MiXCR, producing one record per CDR3 protein. Here the sample spans some 16,000 distinct CDR3 sequences, around 8.2% being singletons. Germline loops: CDR1 DFQATT, CDR2 SNEGSKA (reference sequence). V gave up 6 bases and J gave up 4 bases, with 12 bases separating them. CDR3 length: 12 residues. Regarding the study as a whole: Clonotypes here are unpaired alpha or beta chain sequences.

The specimen was central memory CD8+ T cells from blood. This rearrangement joins TRBV20-1 to TRBJ1-2, with D perhaps TRBD1 (5 bases). The receptor comes from a human donor in good health. CDR3 residues: CSAPWGPYGYTF. Written as DNA, the CDR3 is TGCAGTGCCCCTTGGGGACCCTATGGCTACACCTTC.